This note documents a single T cell receptor (beta chain) sequence. The antigen remains undetermined. Other autoimmune diseases, uncontrolled infections, pregnancy and lactation each led to patient exclusion. RNA served as the template for amplifying TCR beta CDR3 regions. Second-round multiplex PCR came after a first-round RT-PCR that employed HTBI primers. TCRdb passed the multiplex PCR reads through MiXCR, listing each CDR3 protein once. This repertoire shows roughly 600,000 distinct CDR3 sequences, roughly 40% found once; its top ten account for about 4.1%. After removal of 3 bases from V and 9 bases from J, the junction contained 16 bases not matched to a gene. Germline CDR1 and CDR2: SQVTM and ANQGSEA. CDR3 length: 15 amino acids. The data stem from a study of Graves' ophthalmopathy and Graves' hyperthyroidism. Study summary: Absence of ophthalmopathy within 18 months of follow-up defined stable hyperthyroidism. Study-level results: Distinction of ophthalmopathy from stable hyperthyroidism by a 13-signature model reached approximately 90% sensitivity and more than 65% specificity. Blood shared most expanded thyroid clonotypes above 0.001 frequency.

Material: peripheral blood or thyroid tissue (not recorded which). The source of this sequence is an adult man with Graves' hyperthyroidism. The rearrangement links TRBV29-1 to TRBJ1-2; 7 nucleotides agree with TRBD1. As DNA, the CDR3 is TGCAGCGTTGATCCCTCGCAGGGGGGGACCCTCCGCTACACCTTC. It is translated as CSVDPSQGGTLRYTF.